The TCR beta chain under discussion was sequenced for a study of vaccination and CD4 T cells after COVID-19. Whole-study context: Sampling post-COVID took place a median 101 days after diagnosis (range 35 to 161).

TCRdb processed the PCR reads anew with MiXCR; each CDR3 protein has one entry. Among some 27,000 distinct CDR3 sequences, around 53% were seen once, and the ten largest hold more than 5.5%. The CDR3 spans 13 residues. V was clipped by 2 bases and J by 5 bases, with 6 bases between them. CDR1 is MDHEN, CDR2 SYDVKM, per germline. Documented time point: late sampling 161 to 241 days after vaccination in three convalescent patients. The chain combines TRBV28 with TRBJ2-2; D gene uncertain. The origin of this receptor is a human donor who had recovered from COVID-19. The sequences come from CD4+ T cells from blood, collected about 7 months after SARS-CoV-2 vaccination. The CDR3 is CASSLGGTGELFF. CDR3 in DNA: TGTGCCAGCAGTTTAGGTGGAACCGGGGAGCTGTTTTTT.